One and the same sample provided the 12 T cell receptor beta chains below, sequenced in a study of cytomegalovirus exposure and HLA in healthy donors. It was with 60 Vbeta and 13 Jbeta primers that the PCR ran. The data were produced by immunoSEQ multiplex PCR, yet TCRdb's version contains in-frame clones alone and is incomplete. The repertoire holds roughly 140,000 clones, around 75% seen once, with roughly 4% in the top ten. The specimen sequenced was PBMCs. All receptors come from a human donor in good health.

The genes are TRBV7-9 and TRBJ2-7; no reliable D call. Deletions cut 3 bases from V and 0 bases from J, with 3 bases between. CDR3 size: 12 residues. CDR1 and CDR2 (germline): SEHNR, FQNEAQ (reference sequence). The CDR3 protein is CASSFSSYEQYF. CDR3 sequence (DNA): TGTGCCAGCAGCTTCAGCTCCTACGAGCAGTACTTC.

The chain uses TRBV2 and TRBJ1-1; no firm D call. In germline, CDR1 is SNHLY, CDR2 FYNNEI. V gave up 5 bases and J gave up 4 bases, with 8 bases separating them. The CDR3 has 12 amino acids. CDR3 sequence: CASSFWSTEAFF. In nucleotides, the CDR3 is TGTGCCAGCAGTTTCTGGAGCACTGAAGCTTTCTTT.

The rearrangement joins TRBV4-3 to TRBJ1-1; D may be TRBD1 (5 bases). This CDR3 spans 14 amino acids. Germline V lookup: CDR1 LGHNA, CDR2 YSLEER. The germline V and J ends were trimmed by 1 base and 2 bases, with 8 bases remaining between them. In DNA form, the CDR3 reads TGCGCCAGCAGCCAAGCTACAGGTAACACTGAAGCTTTCTTT. It translates to CASSQATGNTEAFF.

This clone showed up just a few times. This chain connects TRBV6-5 to TRBJ1-1; tentative D call: TRBD1 (6 bases). V lost 5 bases and J lost 0, with 10 bases in between. Germline-derived CDR1 and CDR2 are MNHEY and SVGAGI. The CDR3 covers 14 residues. The CDR3 region is CASSLRGVNTEAFF. The CDR3 DNA is TGTGCCAGCAGTCTCAGGGGAGTGAACACTGAAGCTTTCTTT.

The CDR3 region is CASSQGLGGVGVGTQYF. CDR3 DNA: TGCGCCAGCAGCCAAGGGTTGGGGGGAGTGGGGGTCGGGACCCAGTACTTC. V usage is TRBV4-3 and J usage is TRBJ2-5; D perhaps matches TRBD2 (6 bases). The CDR3 covers 17 residues. CDR1 and CDR2 (germline): LGHNA, YSLEER. Trimming removed 1 base at V and 7 bases at J, with 22 bases between.

V and J are TRBV2 and TRBJ2-1; 9 bases align to TRBD1. In germline, CDR1 is SNHLY, CDR2 FYNNEI. V was clipped by 8 bases and J by 1 base; unmatched bases: 6. This CDR3 contains 15 residues. In DNA form, the CDR3 reads TGTGCCAGCGCCAGACAGGGGGGGTCCTACAATGAGCAGTTCTTC. Residues: CASARQGGSYNEQFF.

The chain is built from TRBV7-2 and TRBJ2-1, with 8 nucleotides matching TRBD1. The J segment lost 7 bases and the V segment lost 4 bases, leaving 9 bases of the junction unmatched. The length of the CDR3 is 15 residues. Germline loops: CDR1 SGHTA, CDR2 FQGNSA. The CDR3 is CASSYQGALSNEQFF. DNA for the CDR3: TGTGCCAGCAGCTATCAGGGGGCGCTTAGTAATGAGCAGTTCTTC. The whole variable domain, remainder taken from reference TRBV7-2 and TRBJ2-1, is GAGVSQSPSNKVTEKGKDVELRCDPISGHTALYWYRQSLGQGLEFLIYFQGNSAPDKSGLPSDRFSAERTGGSVSTLTIQRTQQEDSAVYLCASSYQGALSNEQFFGPGTRLTVL.

The chain has TRBV10-3 and TRBJ2-1; D is uncertain. The germline V gene has CDR1 ENHRY and CDR2 SYGVKD. The CDR3 contains 14 residues. The ends were cut back, 0 bases at V and 5 bases at J, with 8 bases in the middle. In DNA, the CDR3 is TGTGCCATCAGTGAGTCGTCTACTAACAATGAGCAGTTCTTC. Translation: CAISESSTNNEQFF.

The chain recombines TRBV27 with TRBJ2-6; tentatively, D is TRBD1 (6 bases). From germline, CDR1 is MNHEY and CDR2 SMNVEV (reference sequence). The CDR3 spans 19 residues. V dropped 5 bases and J dropped 2 bases, with 22 bases sitting between them. The DNA for the CDR3 is TGTGCCAGCAGTCCATACCCGGGACAAACTAAAGCTGGGGCCAACGTCCTGACTTTC. It specifies CASSPYPGQTKAGANVLTF.

This clone has only a few counts. In the same sample, other DNA sequences code for this CDR3. The rearrangement joins TRBV27 to TRBJ2-1; 13 bases agree with TRBD2. CDR1 and CDR2 (germline): MNHEY, SMNVEV (reference sequence). The V and J ends lost 5 bases and 6 bases, in that order; junction bases with no gene match: 1. This CDR3 contains 14 residues. The CDR3 protein is CASSTSGRGNEQFF. The CDR3 bases are TGTGCCAGCAGTACTAGCGGGAGGGGCAATGAGCAGTTCTTC.

V and J are TRBV7-3 and TRBJ2-6; 9 nucleotides match TRBD1. CDR3 length: 18 amino acids. Germline V lookup: CDR1 SGHTA, CDR2 FQGTGA. J lost 2 bases, V lost 2 bases, and 7 bases had no gene match. CDR3 sequence (DNA): TGTGCCAGCAGCTTATCCTCGGACAGGGGTGCTGGGGCCAACGTCCTGACTTTC. This sequence encodes CASSLSSDRGAGANVLTF.

The chain employs TRBV29-1 and TRBJ2-7, with TRBD1 identical over 11 bases. Germline CDR1 and CDR2: SQVTM and ANQGSEA. V trimming: 0 bases; J trimming: 3 bases; junction bases outside the gene matches: 4. There are 15 residues in the CDR3. CDR3 sequence: CSVEDKGQGVYEQYF. DNA for the CDR3: TGCAGCGTTGAAGATAAGGGACAGGGGGTCTACGAGCAGTACTTC.